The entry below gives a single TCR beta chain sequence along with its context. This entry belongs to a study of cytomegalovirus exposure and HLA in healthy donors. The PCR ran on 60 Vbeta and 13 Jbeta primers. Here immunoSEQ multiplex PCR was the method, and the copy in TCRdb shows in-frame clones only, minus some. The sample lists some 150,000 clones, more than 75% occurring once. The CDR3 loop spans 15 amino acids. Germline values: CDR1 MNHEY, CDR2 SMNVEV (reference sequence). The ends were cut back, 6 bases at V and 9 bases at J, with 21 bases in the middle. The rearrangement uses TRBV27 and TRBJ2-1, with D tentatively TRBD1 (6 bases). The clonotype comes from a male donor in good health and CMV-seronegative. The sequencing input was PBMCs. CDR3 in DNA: TGTGCCAGCAGGCCAGACAGGATCAAGTTAGGTGAGCAGTTCTTC. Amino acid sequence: CASRPDRIKLGEQFF.